The 25 T cell receptor beta chains reported below all come from one sample, sequenced in a study of T cell responses to AZD1222 COVID-19 vaccine. TCRdb's copy holds only in-frame clones and misses some; the assay was immunoSEQ multiplex PCR. The repertoire holds some 150,000 clones, with 70% to 90% as singletons. The starting material was peripheral blood, obtained 28 days after the second AZD1222 dose. The receptor source for this set is an adult who received the AZD1222 COVID-19 vaccine.

The chain links TRBV5-4 to TRBJ2-1, with a possible D match to TRBD2 (7 bases). V was shortened by 4 bases and J by 4 bases, with 18 bases between the two germline ends. This CDR3 is 16 amino acids long. Germline CDR1 SGHNT, CDR2 YYREEE (reference sequence). The CDR3 DNA sequence: TGTGCCAGCAGCGCGGGGGCCGGTAGCGGGTACAATGAGCAGTTCTTC. Encoded protein: CASSAGAGSGYNEQFF.

The chain uses TRBV24-1 and TRBJ2-7; 7 bases are shared with TRBD1. Losses at the gene ends were 0 bases for V and 2 bases for J; bases not matched to a gene: 6. The CDR3 spans 16 residues. Germline-derived CDR1 and CDR2 are KGHDR and SFDVKD. The CDR3 bases are TGTGCCACCAGTGATTTGCCGACAGGGCGGACCTACGAGCAGTACTTC. It specifies CATSDLPTGRTYEQYF.

The V gene is TRBV15, the J gene TRBJ2-6; D call uncertain. CDR1 LNHNV and CDR2 YYDKDF come from the germline V gene (reference sequence). V was pared by 4 bases and J by 0 bases, with 7 bases between. This CDR3 comprises 15 residues. CDR3 in DNA: TGTGCCACCAGCAAGGAAAGCTCTGGGGCCAACGTCCTGACTTTC. It is translated as CATSKESSGANVLTF.

The CDR3 protein is CSVEWTGGQGEQFF. CDR3 bases: TGCAGCGTTGAATGGACAGGGGGTCAAGGTGAGCAGTTCTTC. This chain joins TRBV29-1 and TRBJ2-1; 10 positions match TRBD1. This CDR3 contains 14 residues. With 2 bases clipped from V and 9 bases from J, the junction kept 7 bases outside the gene matches. Germline V CDR1 and CDR2: SQVTM, ANQGSEA.

This sequence joins TRBV27 and TRBJ1-5; D is possibly TRBD1 (6 bases). Germline CDR1 is MNHEY and CDR2 is SMNVEV (reference sequence). The CDR3 sequence is 14 residues long. Trimming stripped 5 bases from V and 6 bases from J, with 14 bases between. The CDR3 DNA reads TGTGCCAGCAGTCCCCCGGGGGGCACTCAGCCCCAGCATTTT. Its protein product is CASSPPGGTQPQHF.

The V gene is TRBV28, the J gene TRBJ1-2; D is possibly TRBD1 (5 bases). This CDR3 contains 14 residues. Trimming pared 2 bases from V and 8 bases from J, leaving 15 bases between. Germline lookup yields CDR1 MDHEN and CDR2 SYDVKM. CDR3 residues: CASSLTAGLRGYTF. In DNA, the CDR3 is TGTGCCAGCAGTTTAACTGCAGGGTTGCGAGGCTACACCTTC.

V is TRBV29-1 and J is TRBJ1-5, with D tentatively TRBD1 (6 bases). CDR1 and CDR2 (germline): SQVTM, ANQGSEA. CDR3 length equals 12 residues. The V and J ends lost 7 bases and 3 bases respectively, with 10 bases between them. CDR3 coding DNA: TGCAGCGCACAGGGTGCCAATCAGCCCCAGCATTTT. Protein sequence: CSAQGANQPQHF.

The chain combines TRBV7-2 with TRBJ2-3, with a tentative D call TRBD1 (6 bases). The CDR3 spans 14 residues. CDR1 SGHTA and CDR2 FQGNSA come from the germline V gene. Trimming took 3 bases from V and 3 from J, leaving 10 bases between them. The CDR3 reads CASSFTGMTDTQYF. The CDR3 DNA sequence: TGTGCCAGCAGCTTTACAGGGATGACAGATACGCAGTATTTT.

The rearrangement uses TRBV5-1 and TRBJ2-3; D is perhaps TRBD1 or TRBD2 (6 bases each). The V end lost 4 bases, the J end lost 4 bases, and 22 bases lay between the germline ends. The V gene's germline CDR1 is SGHRS and CDR2 YFSETQ. This CDR3 has 17 residues. CDR3 bases: TGCGCCAGCAGCCCCAGGATTGGGGGGCCTAGCGCAGATACGCAGTATTTT. This sequence encodes CASSPRIGGPSADTQYF.

The chain links TRBV25-1 to TRBJ2-5; TRBD2 matches at 8 bases. CDR1 and CDR2 from the germline V gene are MGHDK and SYGVNS. The CDR3 covers 16 residues. With 1 base clipped from V and 5 bases from J, the junction kept 9 bases outside the gene matches. The CDR3 DNA follows: TGTGCCAGCAGTGAATTTCGGGGGGGGCGCTTCGAGACCCAGTACTTC. Residues: CASSEFRGGRFETQYF. Full variable domain (rest looked up from reference TRBV25-1 and TRBJ2-5): EADIYQTPRYLVIGTGKKITLECSQTMGHDKMYWYQQDPGMELHLIHYSYGVNSTEKGDLSSESTVSRIRTEHFPLTLESARPSHTSQYLCASSEFRGGRFETQYFGPGTRLLVL.

CDR3 sequence: CASSRGTGFILVPLHF. CDR3 DNA: TGTGCCAGCAGTCGAGGGACAGGGTTTATTTTGGTTCCCCTCCACTTT. J is TRBJ1-6 and V is TRBV6-6; 9 bases line up with TRBD1. The germline V gene encodes CDR1 MNHNY and CDR2 SVGAGI (reference sequence). CDR3 length equals 16 residues. Unmatched junction bases numbered 15, after V lost 5 bases and J lost 13 bases.

This sequence joins TRBV7-3 and TRBJ2-6; D is undetermined. CDR1 SGHTA and CDR2 FQGTGA come from the germline V gene. The CDR3 runs 13 residues. Between the trimmed V and J ends, which lost 5 bases and 3 bases, there was a span of 5 bases. For the CDR3, the DNA is TGTGCCAGCAGCCCCCATGGGGCCAACGTCCTGACTTTC. It specifies CASSPHGANVLTF.

This rearrangement joins TRBV6-6 to TRBJ2-1; D not certain. The CDR3 has 13 residues. The ends were cut back, 4 bases at V and 4 bases at J, with 8 bases in the middle. Germline CDR1 reads MNHNY; CDR2 reads SVGAGI (reference sequence). CDR3: CASSWTFYNEQFF. Written as DNA, the CDR3 is TGTGCCAGCAGTTGGACCTTTTACAATGAGCAGTTCTTC.

The DNA for the CDR3 is TGTGCCAGCAGCTTAGTTCTAGCGGGGGGGCGGAATGAGCAGTTCTTC. The encoded protein is CASSLVLAGGRNEQFF. The chain employs TRBV7-2 and TRBJ2-1, with 12 bases fitting TRBD2. The CDR3 runs to 16 residues. The germline V gene encodes CDR1 SGHTA and CDR2 FQGNSA. The J segment lost 7 bases and the V segment lost 1 base, leaving 5 bases of the junction unmatched.

V and J are TRBV7-2 and TRBJ2-2; D possibly uses TRBD1 or TRBD2 (6 bases each). Germline CDR1 SGHTA, CDR2 FQGNSA. The CDR3 runs 17 residues. V was shortened by 1 base and J by 0 bases, with 12 bases between the two germline ends. Here the CDR3 DNA reads TGTGCCAGCAGCTTAGATGCGGAGGGGGCGAACACCGGGGAGCTGTTTTTT. It yields the protein CASSLDAEGANTGELFF.

The V call is TRBV28, the J call TRBJ1-6; D remains ambiguous. The CDR3 totals 16 residues. The germline V gene encodes CDR1 MDHEN and CDR2 SYDVKM. Trimming took 2 bases from V and 1 from J, leaving 9 bases between them. The CDR3 nucleotides are TGTGCCAGCAGTTTACAACAGCTATCCTATAATTCACCCCTCCACTTT. Its translation: CASSLQQLSYNSPLHF.

The rearrangement links TRBV19 to TRBJ1-2; the D is unclear. This CDR3 comprises 15 residues. Germline CDR1 reads LNHDA; CDR2 reads SQIVND (reference sequence). V was clipped by 1 base and J by 7 bases, with 16 bases between them. In DNA, the CDR3 is TGTGCCAGTAGTATAGGGCCAGCCACCTTGGGTGGCTACACCTTC. It codes for CASSIGPATLGGYTF.

The V gene is TRBV24-1, the J gene TRBJ2-7, with 8 bases identical to TRBD1. Germline values: CDR1 KGHDR, CDR2 SFDVKD. Trimming at V came to 3 bases and at J to 2 bases, leaving 5 bases not matched to a gene. This CDR3 spans 15 amino acids. The CDR3 DNA sequence: TGTGCCACCAGTGATGCACAGGGGGACCCCTACGAGCAGTACTTC. This encodes CATSDAQGDPYEQYF.

V usage is TRBV28 and J usage is TRBJ1-5, with no clear D. The CDR3 covers 16 residues. V was pared by 4 bases and J by 9 bases, with 22 bases between. Per germline, CDR1 MDHEN and CDR2 SYDVKM. As DNA, the CDR3 is TGTGCCAGCAGTTCATTGATCCGCGGGATGGGATTGCCCCAGCATTTT. Amino acid sequence: CASSSLIRGMGLPQHF.

The V gene is TRBV19, the J gene TRBJ1-2; no clear D gene. The CDR3 consists of 14 residues. Per germline, CDR1 LNHDA and CDR2 SQIVND (reference sequence). V shed 4 bases and J shed 3 bases, with 12 bases lying between them. The CDR3 here is CASSRATEDYGYTF. CDR3 sequence (DNA): TGTGCCAGTAGTAGGGCAACAGAAGACTATGGCTACACCTTC.

The chain combines TRBV7-2 with TRBJ2-7; a possible D gene is TRBD2 (5 bases). Looked up from germline, CDR1 is SGHTA and CDR2 is FQGNSA. This CDR3 spans 13 amino acids. The V end lost 3 bases, the J end lost 2 bases, and 8 bases lay between the germline ends. CDR3 DNA sequence: TGTGCCAGCAGCTTGACGGGGACCTACGAGCAGTACTTC. It encodes CASSLTGTYEQYF.

CDR3 nucleotides: TGTGCCACAGGAGGTACGGCAGGGGGATGGAACACTGAAGCTTTCTTT. Translation gives CATGGTAGGWNTEAFF. V and J are TRBV2 and TRBJ1-1, with 7 bases that match TRBD1. The CDR3 spans 16 residues. Germline V CDR1 and CDR2: SNHLY, FYNNEI. Losses at the gene ends were 10 bases for V and 1 base for J; bases not matched to a gene: 15.

The CDR3 nucleotides are TGCGCCAGCAGCCCCGGGACACAAGAGACCCAGTACTTC. Amino acids: CASSPGTQETQYF. The chain employs TRBV5-1 and TRBJ2-5, with D tentatively TRBD1 (6 bases). The germline CDR1 and CDR2 sequences are SGHRS and YFSETQ. V was clipped by 4 bases and J by 2 bases, with 9 bases between them. This CDR3 is built from 13 residues. Variable domain in full (rest from reference TRBV5-1 and TRBJ2-5): KAGVTQTPRYLIKTRGQQVTLSCSPISGHRSVSWYQQTPGQGLQFLFEYFSETQRNKGNFPGRFSGRQFSNSRSEMNVSTLELGDSALYLCASSPGTQETQYFGPGTRLLVL.

The chain couples TRBV7-6 to TRBJ2-2; possible D gene TRBD2, 6 bases. Germline loops: CDR1 SGHVS, CDR2 FNYEAQ. Trimming removed 8 bases from V and 6 bases from J, with 16 bases in between. The CDR3 totals 14 residues. CDR3 sequence: CASLGDSPAGELFF. In DNA, the CDR3 is TGTGCCAGCTTGGGGGACTCGCCCGCCGGGGAGCTGTTTTTT.

The chain couples TRBV20-1 to TRBJ1-5; tentative D call: TRBD1 (6 bases). Trimming removed 3 bases at V and 5 bases at J, with 8 bases between. From germline, CDR1 is DFQATT and CDR2 SNEGSKA (reference sequence). This CDR3 has 12 residues. For the CDR3, the DNA is TGCAGTGCTAGTGGGGGCTATCAGCCCCAGCATTTT. Encoded protein: CSASGGYQPQHF.